This TCR beta chain was sequenced during a study of blood T cell repertoires in COVID-19. Study background: The origin of the acute and convalescent COVID-19 samples was the United States, Italy and Spain. The cDNA or gDNA used as material had been derived from T cells, B-cell-depleted T cells, or PBMCs.

Sequencing was performed with immunoSEQ multiplex PCR; in TCRdb, only in-frame clones are kept and a portion is missing. The table lists about 71,000 clones, more than 80% of them singletons, with 0.77% in the top ten. This clonotype originated in a woman older than 75 with acute or convalescent COVID-19. The specimen was peripheral blood.

The CDR3 protein is CASISGLGGYGYTF. DNA of the CDR3: TGTGCCAGCATCTCGGGGTTGGGGGGCTATGGCTACACCTTC. The chain links TRBV6-5 to TRBJ1-2, with D tentatively TRBD1 (5 bases). The V gene lost 7 bases and the J gene lost 4 bases, with 16 bases spanning the gap. Germline CDR1 reads MNHEY; CDR2 reads SVGAGI. This CDR3 is built from 14 residues.